This TCR beta chain derives from a study of T cell repertoires in cytomegalovirus infection. Study-level results: Across the ex vivo response, the dominant clonotypes were HLA-C-restricted CMV-specific TCR beta clonotypes.

The V gene's germline CDR1 is SGHRS and CDR2 YFSETQ. The CDR3 has 15 residues. After removal of 3 bases from V and 2 bases from J, the junction contained 8 bases not matched to a gene. TCRdb used MiXCR to reprocess the reads, holding one entry per CDR3 protein. The sample consists of under 300,000 distinct CDR3 sequences, over 15% of them appearing once. On this clonotype itself: The antigen is not known.

The sequenced sample was CD8+ T cells from PBMCs. This sequence joins TRBV5-1 and TRBJ2-7, with 7 bases matching TRBD1. The TCR originated in a human donor in good health (CMV status not recorded). Some clones in this sample may be carry-over from other donors' samples. The DNA for the CDR3 is TGCGCCAGCAGCTCACCCGAGACAGGGACCTACGAGCAGTACTTC. Translated, it gives CASSSPETGTYEQYF.